This T cell receptor (beta chain) stems from a study of blood T cell repertoires in COVID-19 (dated by TCRdb to the early 2020s). About the full investigation: Collaborator samples came from the United States, Italy and Spain and covered acute and convalescent phases of COVID-19. The material from the prospective study consisted of cDNA or gDNA derived from T cells, B-cell-depleted T cells, or PBMCs. Subjects who had been exposed to COVID-19, were actively infected with it, or had recovered from it provided the deeply sampled blood TCRbeta repertoires that made up the dataset. The repertoires were released in a freely available public database meant as a resource for research on the immune response to SARS-CoV-2. The samples were drawn from two sources: the first 160 participants of the ongoing ImmuneRACE study, and over 1,000 subjects contributed by 6 global collaborators. A de-identified subject ID, COVID-19 status, age in years and sex were almost always included in the sample metadata. HLA class I and class II types, where available, came from metadata supplied by the sample provider rather than from assay-based typing.

General study outcomes and caveats: The quantity of clinical and demographic metadata differed by source and by participant and was supplied without curation.

TCRbeta CDR3 regions were amplified from genomic DNA using the immunoSEQ Assay, a bias-controlled multiplex PCR. Regarding the original processing steps: The number of nucleated cells in each sample was estimated from the amplification of reference gene primers within the assay. To quantify the absolute abundance of each unique TCRbeta CDR3 rearrangement, sequence reads were collapsed and filtered. For each sample, productive Simpson clonality was calculated as the square root of Simpson's diversity index across productive rearrangements. The immuneACCESS repertoire file appears here via TCRdb, limited to in-frame rearrangements. These files lack a portion of the clones; in checked studies, under half of the deficit traces to unresolved V genes, and the cause of the others is not known. V and J calls and clone size follow that table, whereas D and trimming were derived from the DNA. Here the sample has approximately 15,000 clones; 89% occur a single time. Approximately 2.8% of the sample rests with the top ten.

The collaborating institutions used their own protocols to collect whole blood in K2EDTA tubes. For TCRbeta analysis, collaborators shipped samples as frozen whole blood, isolated PBMCs, or DNA extracted from either of those sample types. The junction shows trimming of 3 bases on V and 5 bases on J, plus 10 bases between the germline ends. From the cysteine through the phenylalanine, the CDR3 covers 12 amino acids. Only CDR3 DNA remains: 36 bases, in frame from the first base. Sequences DFQATT (CDR1) and SNEGSKA (CDR2) are obtained from the germline V gene (reference sequence). Comment on this clone: The antigen this receptor binds is unknown. No per-base quality is available; no much larger clone lies one base away.

The receptor was derived from a human donor in a cohort sampled during active COVID-19. This receptor chain uses TRBV20-1 and TRBJ1-1, with the D gene uncertain. Sequencing input: peripheral blood. CDR3 protein: CSASDSKTEAFF. DNA sequence: TGCAGTGCTAGTGATTCTAAGACTGAAGCTTTCTTT.